What follows are 4 T cell receptor beta chains derived from one specimen sequenced in a study of CD8+ T cells in alopecia areata (dated by TCRdb to the late 2010s). Libraries were prepared through the immunoSEQ multiplex PCR assay. RNA was extracted from all samples and reverse transcribed into cDNA as template for TCR sequencing. As stored in TCRdb, this immuneACCESS dataset retains in-frame rearrangements with V and J assigned. A fraction of the clones does not appear; measured against another copy, unresolved V genes explain less than half of the discrepancy, and the remainder lacks a known reason. This sample comprises roughly 190,000 clones, roughly 60% of them detected only once. Approximately 1% of the sample is taken by the ten largest. This sample's time point label indicates: less than 25 weeks on oral tofacitinib. The label giving this sample's treatment or condition can be read as: oral pan-JAK inhibitor, 5-10 mg twice daily.

Material: CD4+ T cells sorted from blood, obtained at week 24, from a patient treated with tofacitinib. These receptor sequences come from a human donor with alopecia areata.

The rearrangement uses TRBV18 and TRBJ1-2; TRBD1 might be the D (5 bases). The CDR3 runs to 13 residues. Trimming pared 2 bases from V and 6 bases from J, leaving 10 bases between. Germline-derived CDR1 and CDR2 are KGHSH and LQKENI. The CDR3 sequence: CASSPKGNDGYTF. CDR3 DNA sequence: TGTGCCAGCTCACCAAAGGGGAATGATGGCTACACCTTC.

This chain links TRBV25-1 with TRBJ1-2, with D perhaps TRBD1 (5 bases). Germline loops: CDR1 MGHDK, CDR2 SYGVNS. The CDR3 runs to 13 residues. With 2 bases removed from V and 8 bases from J, the gap between germline ends came to 12 bases. CDR3 sequence: CASSELQGSGYTF. The CDR3 nucleotides read TGTGCCAGCAGTGAACTTCAGGGCTCCGGCTACACCTTC.

This chain uses TRBV6-8 with TRBJ1-5, with 7 positions matching TRBD1. This CDR3 contains 13 residues. CDR1 is MNHGY and CDR2 is SAAAGT in the germline V gene. Unmatched junction bases numbered 9, after V lost 9 bases and J lost 7 bases. The CDR3 DNA reads TGTGCCAGGGAAAACAGGGGACGGCAGCCCCAGCATTTT. Residues: CARENRGRQPQHF.

The chain recombines TRBV5-1 with TRBJ2-5; D is ambiguous. The V gene lost 3 bases and the J gene lost 5 bases, with 14 bases spanning the gap. From germline, CDR1 is SGHRS and CDR2 YFSETQ. The CDR3 covers 14 residues. CDR3 sequence (DNA): TGCGCCAGCAGCTCATCGGGCCCTATGGAGACCCAGTACTTC. Protein product: CASSSSGPMETQYF.